This T cell receptor (beta chain) is drawn from a study of identical twins. Looked up from germline, CDR1 is KGHDR and CDR2 is SFDVKD. The V gene lost 1 base and the J gene lost 11 bases, with 14 bases spanning the gap. The CDR3 has 14 residues. This clonotype was counted ten times or more. TCRdb reprocessed the 5' RACE reads via MiXCR and lists one record per CDR3 protein. The sample records about 530,000 distinct CDR3 sequences, 20% to 25% being singletons. This sample also appeared in a second study, on yellow fever vaccine responses in identical twins.

The receptor comes from a woman aged 18-29 years in good health. The sequenced material came from CD4+ T cells sorted from blood. The V call is TRBV24-1, the J call TRBJ2-1; D is uncertain. CDR3 DNA sequence: TGTGCCACCAGTGATTTTCCCGACACCCAGAAGCAGTTCTTC. This sequence encodes CATSDFPDTQKQFF.